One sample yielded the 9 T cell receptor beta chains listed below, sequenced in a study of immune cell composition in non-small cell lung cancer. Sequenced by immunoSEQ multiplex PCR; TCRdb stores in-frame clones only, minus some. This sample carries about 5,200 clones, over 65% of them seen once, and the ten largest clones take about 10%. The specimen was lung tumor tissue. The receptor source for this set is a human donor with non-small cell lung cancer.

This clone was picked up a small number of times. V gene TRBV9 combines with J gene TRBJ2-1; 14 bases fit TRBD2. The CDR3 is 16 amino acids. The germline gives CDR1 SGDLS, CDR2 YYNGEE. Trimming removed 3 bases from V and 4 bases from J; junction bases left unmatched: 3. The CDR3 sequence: CASSERLAGGYNEQFF. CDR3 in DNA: TGTGCCAGCAGCGAACGACTAGCGGGAGGGTACAATGAGCAGTTCTTC.

Written as DNA, the CDR3 is TGTGCCAGCAGCGCGTACGGCGGGGAGCTGTTTTTT. The encoded protein is CASSAYGGELFF. This chain joins TRBV7-2 and TRBJ2-2; no reliable D call. V lost 5 bases to trimming and J lost 7 bases, with 8 bases between them. CDR1 is SGHTA, CDR2 FQGNSA, per germline. The CDR3 is 12 residues long.

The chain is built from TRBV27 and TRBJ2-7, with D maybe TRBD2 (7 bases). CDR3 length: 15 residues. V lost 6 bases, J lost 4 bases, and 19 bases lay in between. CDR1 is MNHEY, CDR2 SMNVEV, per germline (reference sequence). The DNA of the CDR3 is TGTGCCAGCAGAATAAGGACAGCGGGGATATACGAGCAGTACTTC. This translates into CASRIRTAGIYEQYF.

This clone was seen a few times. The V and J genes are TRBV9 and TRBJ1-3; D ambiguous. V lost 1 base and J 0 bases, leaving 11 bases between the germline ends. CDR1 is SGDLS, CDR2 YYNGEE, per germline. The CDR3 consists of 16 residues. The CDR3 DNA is TGTGCCAGCAGCGTATATCACAGCAGCTCTGGAAACACCATATATTTT. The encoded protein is CASSVYHSSSGNTIYF. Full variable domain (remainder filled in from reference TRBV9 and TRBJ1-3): DSGVTQTPKHLITATGQRVTLRCSPRSGDLSVYWYQQSLDQGLQFLIQYYNGEERAKGNILERFSAQQFPDLHSELNLSSLELGDSALYFCASSVYHSSSGNTIYFGEGSWLTVV.

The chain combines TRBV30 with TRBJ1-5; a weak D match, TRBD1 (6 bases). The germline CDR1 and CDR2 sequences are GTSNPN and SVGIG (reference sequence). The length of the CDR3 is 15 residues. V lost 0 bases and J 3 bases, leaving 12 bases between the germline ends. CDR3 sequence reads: CAWSVLGALNQPQHF. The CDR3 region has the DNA TGTGCCTGGAGTGTACTGGGGGCCCTCAATCAGCCCCAGCATTTT.

The CDR3 spells CASRGGNSYNEQFF. CDR3 DNA sequence: TGTGCCAGCCGAGGTGGCAACTCCTACAATGAGCAGTTCTTC. The rearrangement joins TRBV28 to TRBJ2-1; the D is unclear. Germline V gives CDR1 MDHEN, CDR2 SYDVKM. Trimming left V 8 bases short and J 0 bases short, with 11 bases between. CDR3 length: 14 amino acids.

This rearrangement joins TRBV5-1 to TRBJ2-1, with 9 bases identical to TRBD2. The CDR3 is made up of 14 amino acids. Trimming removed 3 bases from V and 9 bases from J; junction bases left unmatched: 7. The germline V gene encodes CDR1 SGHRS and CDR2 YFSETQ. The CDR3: CASSSIAGVGEQFF. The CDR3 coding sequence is TGCGCCAGCAGCTCAATAGCGGGAGTTGGTGAGCAGTTCTTC.

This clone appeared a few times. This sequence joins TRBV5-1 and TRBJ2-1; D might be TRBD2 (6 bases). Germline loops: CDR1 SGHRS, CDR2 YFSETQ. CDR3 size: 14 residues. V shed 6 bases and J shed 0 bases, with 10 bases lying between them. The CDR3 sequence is CASKGTSSYNEQFF. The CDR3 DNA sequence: TGCGCCAGCAAAGGGACTTCCTCCTACAATGAGCAGTTCTTC.

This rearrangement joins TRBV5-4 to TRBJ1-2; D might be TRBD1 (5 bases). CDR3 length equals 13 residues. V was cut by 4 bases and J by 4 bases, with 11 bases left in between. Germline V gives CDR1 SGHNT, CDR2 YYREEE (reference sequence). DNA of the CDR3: TGTGCCAGCAGCCTGGGGGAGCTCTATGGCTACACCTTC. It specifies CASSLGELYGYTF.